The T cell receptor beta chain under discussion was sequenced for a study of cytomegalovirus exposure and HLA in healthy donors. Assay used: immunoSEQ multiplex PCR; TCRdb lists only in-frame clones, some missing. The table shows about 84,000 clones, with roughly 88% occurring only once. J was trimmed by 0 bases and V by 4 bases; bases with no gene match: 9. This CDR3 region has 18 residues. CDR1 is SGHNT, CDR2 YYREEE, per germline (reference sequence). Whole-study findings and limits: Rare TCR sequences predominated, though certain public TCRs were found in many donors. That first-cohort TCR clusters tended to co-occur in the approximately 120 validation repertoires was found in a later analysis.

Of note for this clone: The antigen is not known.

The chain couples TRBV5-4 to TRBJ1-6, with 8 nucleotides matching TRBD1. The sample taken for sequencing was PBMCs. The receptor comes from a man aged 30 to 39 in good health and CMV-seronegative. This CDR3 reads CASSAGQERSSYNSPLHF. The DNA of the CDR3 is TGTGCCAGCAGCGCGGGACAGGAAAGGAGCTCCTATAATTCACCCCTCCACTTT.